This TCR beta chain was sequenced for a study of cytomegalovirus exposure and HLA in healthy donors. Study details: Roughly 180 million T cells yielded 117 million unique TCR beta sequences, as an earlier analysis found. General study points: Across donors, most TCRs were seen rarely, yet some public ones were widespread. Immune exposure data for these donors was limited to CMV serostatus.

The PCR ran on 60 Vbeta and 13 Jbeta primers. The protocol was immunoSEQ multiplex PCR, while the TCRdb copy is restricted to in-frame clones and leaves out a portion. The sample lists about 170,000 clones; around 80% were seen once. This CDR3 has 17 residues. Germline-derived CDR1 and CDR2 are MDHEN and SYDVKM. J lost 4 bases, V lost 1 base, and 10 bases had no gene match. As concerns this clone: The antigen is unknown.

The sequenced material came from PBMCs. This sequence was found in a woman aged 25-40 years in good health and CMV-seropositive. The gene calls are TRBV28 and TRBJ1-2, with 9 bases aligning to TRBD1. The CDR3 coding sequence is TGTGCCAGCAGTTTATCCGGACAGGGGTTCCAATTCTATGGCTACACCTTC. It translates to CASSLSGQGFQFYGYTF.